This TCR beta chain was obtained from a study of T cell responses to AZD1222 COVID-19 vaccine. Findings of the study overall: White British ancestry dominated among donors, who included more females, and clonal diversity was possibly underestimated. The CD4 TCRs associated with vaccination extended across spike and predominated at 160-218 and 743-854.

Using immunoSEQ multiplex PCR, the repertoire was profiled, and TCRdb retains in-frame clones only, with some absent. This sample has about 270,000 clones, with 90% to 95% found just once. As regards this clone: What it binds is unknown.

This receptor was taken from an adult who received the AZD1222 COVID-19 vaccine. The source was peripheral blood, collected 28 days after the second AZD1222 dose.

The CDR3 nucleotides read TGTGCAAGTCGCTTATATTCCCCCGGGCCTTCCTACGAGCAGTACTTC. It yields the protein CASRLYSPGPSYEQYF. The chain has TRBV12-2 and TRBJ2-7. TRBV12-2 is reported as a pseudogene. The CDR3 sequence is 16 residues long.